A single sample is the source of the 14 T cell receptor beta chains below, sequenced in a study of spatial heterogeneity in lung cancer. Each CDR3 protein gets one entry after TCRdb re-called the 5' RACE reads with MiXCR. The sample carries about 120,000 distinct CDR3 sequences, 9.5% to 15% recorded once. Time point meaning: blood at routine non-recurrence follow-up after resection. Unsorted tumor, nontumor lung tissue or cryopreserved PBMC supplied the whole RNA. Sequenced material: PBMCs, taken at follow-up. All receptors derive from a male donor with early-stage non-small cell lung cancer.

This clonotype was found a few times. The chain links TRBV24-1 to TRBJ1-1, with 8 bases aligning to TRBD1. This CDR3 spans 15 amino acids. Unmatched junction bases numbered 4, after V lost 5 bases and J lost 0 bases. Germline CDR1 KGHDR, CDR2 SFDVKD. The CDR3 sequence is CATSVGQGLNTEAFF. The CDR3 DNA reads as TGTGCCACCAGTGTTGGACAGGGATTGAACACTGAAGCTTTCTTT.

The V and J genes are TRBV6-5 and TRBJ1-2; 7 nucleotides agree with TRBD1. After removal of 4 bases from V and 4 bases from J, the junction contained 6 bases not matched to a gene. There are 14 residues in the CDR3. Germline V CDR1 and CDR2: MNHEY, SVGAGI. The CDR3 is CASSFRTGSYGYTF. DNA of the CDR3: TGTGCCAGCAGTTTTCGGACAGGCTCCTATGGCTACACCTTC.

There are many counts of this clonotype. The chain uses TRBV2 and TRBJ2-1, with TRBD2 matching 8 bases. This CDR3 is built from 15 residues. Per germline, CDR1 SNHLY and CDR2 FYNNEI. V was pared by 5 bases and J by 6 bases, with 9 bases of the junction left unmatched. CDR3 residues: CASSSAGGAPNEQFF. CDR3 in DNA: TGTGCCAGCAGTTCGGCCGGGGGGGCCCCCAATGAGCAGTTCTTC.

This clonotype was observed many times. The junction departs from the called germline gene at one end, perhaps through a read error. The chain recombines TRBV7-7 with TRBJ2-5; D not resolved. The CDR3 contains 13 residues. Germline V lookup: CDR1 SSHAT, CDR2 FNYEAQ (reference sequence). The CDR3 protein is CASSFGQQETQYF. The CDR3 DNA reads as TGTGCTAGCAGCTTTGGGCAGCAAGAGACCCAGTACTTC.

J is TRBJ2-1 and V is TRBV5-1, with no clear D. With 3 bases removed from V and 4 bases from J, the gap between germline ends came to 5 bases. The CDR3 runs 12 residues. The germline CDR1 and CDR2 sequences are SGHRS and YFSETQ. The CDR3 DNA reads as TGCGCCAGCAGCTATCAATACAATGAGCAGTTCTTC. Translation: CASSYQYNEQFF.

At least ten counts were recorded for this clonotype. CDR3 coding DNA: TGTGCCAGCAGCTTAGCGCTAGCTTTTCGGCCTAGCACAGATACGCAGTATTTT. It yields the protein CASSLALAFRPSTDTQYF. This chain connects TRBV7-8 to TRBJ2-3; the D gene is possibly TRBD2 (5 bases). This CDR3 has 18 residues. The germline V gene has CDR1 SGHVS and CDR2 FQNEAQ. Trimming shortened V by 0 bases and J by 0 bases, and 16 bases separated the two germline ends.

This chain connects TRBV6-2 or TRBV6-3 to TRBJ2-4; D tentatively fits TRBD1 or TRBD2 (5 bases each). Germline CDR1 reads MNHEY; CDR2 reads SVGEGT. The CDR3 spans 18 residues. The ends were cut back, 0 bases at V and 3 bases at J, with 18 bases in the middle. Written as DNA, the CDR3 is TGTGCCAGCAGTTACTCGTTGGGCGAGGGGTTCGGCAAAAACATTCAGTACTTC. Amino acid sequence: CASSYSLGEGFGKNIQYF.

The chain recombines TRBV28 with TRBJ2-3; no firm D call. The CDR3 totals 13 residues. In germline, CDR1 is MDHEN, CDR2 SYDVKM. V gave up 6 bases and J gave up 2 bases, with 9 bases separating them. CDR3 nucleotide sequence: TGTGCCAGCAGCCGTCCATACACAGATACGCAGTATTTT. Residues: CASSRPYTDTQYF.

About this clonotype itself: A clone one base away is much larger, so this may be a read error. J is TRBJ1-5 and V is TRBV6-2 or TRBV6-3; D uncertain. CDR1 is MNHEY and CDR2 is SVGEGT in the germline V gene. Trimming left V 2 bases short and J 4 bases short, with 9 bases between. This CDR3 contains 14 residues. The CDR3 loop reads CASSYVAGNQPQHF. DNA for the CDR3: TGTGCCAGCAGTTACGTTGCGGGGAATCAGCCCCAGCATTTT.

This clonotype appeared many times. The chain combines TRBV5-5 with TRBJ2-3; D is ambiguous. The CDR3 extends over 14 amino acids. Germline values: CDR1 SGHKS, CDR2 YYEKEE (reference sequence). Trimming removed 7 bases from V and 2 bases from J, with 14 bases in between. CDR3 bases: TGTGCCAGCGCCCCACGGCCGAACACAGATACGCAGTATTTT. Translated, it gives CASAPRPNTDTQYF.

Only a few counts were recorded for this clonotype. The rearrangement uses TRBV7-8 and TRBJ2-3; D unresolved. Germline CDR1 is SGHVS and CDR2 is FQNEAQ. The CDR3 has 13 residues. V dropped 1 base and J dropped 8 bases, with 10 bases sitting between them. The CDR3 bases are TGTGCCAGCAGCTTAGTCGCAGTCCGTACGCAGTATTTT. It yields the protein CASSLVAVRTQYF.

This clonotype occurred many times. The chain links TRBV5-6 to TRBJ1-2; 7 bases line up with TRBD1. Germline CDR1 and CDR2: SGHDT and YYEEEE. This CDR3 has 13 amino acids. With V trimmed by 3 bases and J by 6 bases, 5 bases remained unmatched. This CDR3 is CASSWGQQNGYTF. The CDR3 DNA sequence: TGTGCCAGCAGCTGGGGACAGCAAAATGGCTACACCTTC.

This clonotype was picked up a small number of times. The chain uses TRBV4-1 and TRBJ1-4, with a tentative D call TRBD1 (5 bases). Per the germline V gene, CDR1 is MGHRA and CDR2 is YSYEKL. The length of the CDR3 is 15 residues. V shed 1 base and J shed 7 bases, with 13 bases lying between them. CDR3 region: CASSQVGRVGEKLFF. The DNA of the CDR3 is TGCGCCAGCAGCCAAGTGGGCAGGGTCGGTGAAAAACTGTTTTTT.

The table lists this clonotype with many counts. The rearrangement links TRBV13 to TRBJ2-1; a weak D match, TRBD2 (6 bases). The CDR3 has 15 residues. V was shortened by 6 bases and J by 1 base, with 13 bases between the two germline ends. The germline V gene encodes CDR1 PRHDT and CDR2 FYEKMQ (reference sequence). The CDR3 nucleotides read TGTGCCAGCAGGTCAAGCGGGTGGTCCTACAATGAGCAGTTCTTC. This translates into CASRSSGWSYNEQFF.